The 7 T cell receptor beta chains below all came from one sample that was sequenced in a study of spatial heterogeneity in lung cancer. The time point is: blood at routine non-recurrence follow-up after resection. Unsorted whole RNA from tumor, nontumor lung or frozen PBMC underwent sequencing. Each CDR3 protein gets one entry after TCRdb re-called the 5' RACE reads with MiXCR. The profile shows roughly 120,000 distinct CDR3 sequences, about 12% of them singletons. The material sequenced was PBMCs, taken at follow-up. These receptors were collected from a male donor with early-stage non-small cell lung cancer.

This chain joins TRBV18 and TRBJ2-2; the D gene is possibly TRBD2 (7 bases). CDR1 is KGHSH, CDR2 LQKENI, per germline. Trimming removed 6 bases from V and 1 base from J, with 12 bases in between. CDR3 size: 15 residues. The CDR3 region has the DNA TGTGCCAGCTCCCGCGGGGGCTTGAACACCGGGGAGCTGTTTTTT. As protein: CASSRGGLNTGELFF. The whole variable domain, filled in from reference TRBV18 and TRBJ2-2, reads NAGVMQNPRHLVRRRGQEARLRCSPMKGHSHVYWYRQLPEEGLKFMVYLQKENIIDESGMPKERFSAEFPKEGPSILRIQQVVRGDSAAYFCASSRGGLNTGELFFGEGSRLTVL.

This clonotype was seen at least ten times. The rearrangement joins TRBV9 to TRBJ2-3, with D tentatively TRBD1 (6 bases). Per the germline V gene, CDR1 is SGDLS and CDR2 is YYNGEE. The V and J ends lost 0 bases and 3 bases respectively, with 11 bases between them. The CDR3 has 15 amino acids. DNA for the CDR3: TGTGCCAGCAGCGTAGAAGGGCAGGGGACAGATACGCAGTATTTT. It specifies CASSVEGQGTDTQYF.

The table lists this clonotype with a few counts. The chain is built from TRBV5-1 and TRBJ1-5, with D unresolved. This CDR3 has 15 residues. In germline, CDR1 is SGHRS, CDR2 YFSETQ. V was pared by 4 bases and J by 4 bases, with 15 bases between. Here the CDR3 reads CASSRTGERNQPQHF. The CDR3 DNA reads as TGCGCCAGCAGCCGTACCGGGGAAAGGAATCAGCCCCAGCATTTT. Together with reference TRBV5-1 and TRBJ1-5, the CDR3 gives the full variable domain: KAGVTQTPRYLIKTRGQQVTLSCSPISGHRSVSWYQQTPGQGLQFLFEYFSETQRNKGNFPGRFSGRQFSNSRSEMNVSTLELGDSALYLCASSRTGERNQPQHFGDGTRLSIL.

This rearrangement joins TRBV20-1 to TRBJ1-5; D unclear. Deletions cut 2 bases from V and 2 bases from J, with 7 bases between. The CDR3 is 13 amino acids. The germline gives CDR1 DFQATT, CDR2 SNEGSKA (reference sequence). CDR3 in DNA: TGCAGTGCTAGACGGCGGGGCAATCAGCCCCAGCATTTT. This sequence encodes CSARRRGNQPQHF.

This clonotype was recorded at least ten times. The CDR3 DNA reads TGCGCCAGCAGCCAGGCCGGGACAGGGGGCTACGAGCAGTACTTC. Translated: CASSQAGTGGYEQYF. V usage is TRBV4-3 and J usage is TRBJ2-7, with 11 bases matching TRBD1. The trim removed 3 bases at V and 3 bases at J, leaving 4 bases unmatched. The CDR3 sequence is 15 residues long. Germline CDR1 and CDR2: LGHNA and YSLEER.

This clonotype was seen repeatedly, ten times or more. The chain employs TRBV20-1 and TRBJ1-1, with D unclear. CDR1 and CDR2 from the germline V gene are DFQATT and SNEGSKA (reference sequence). The CDR3 runs to 14 residues. V was shortened by 3 bases and J by 1 base, with 12 bases between the two germline ends. The CDR3 spells CSASLRYGNTEAFF. The DNA of the CDR3 is TGCAGTGCTAGCCTCAGGTACGGGAACACTGAAGCTTTCTTT.

This clonotype came up a few times. The chain has TRBV18 and TRBJ2-7; D gene unclear. There are 12 residues in the CDR3. V was trimmed by 7 bases and J by 3 bases, leaving 10 bases between them. CDR1 is KGHSH and CDR2 is LQKENI in the germline V gene. In DNA form, the CDR3 reads TGTGCCAGCTGTCAACCGGGCTACGAGCAGTACTTC. It specifies CASCQPGYEQYF.